The 18 T cell receptor beta chains listed next were all sequenced from one sample in a study of control samples from healthy donors and cancer patients. The protocol was immunoSEQ multiplex PCR, while the TCRdb copy is restricted to in-frame clones and leaves out a portion. The data hold 24,000 or so clones, with approximately 91% observed a single time. Sequenced material: PBMCs. These receptors were obtained from a man between 45 and 60 years old with lung cancer.

This rearrangement joins TRBV19 to TRBJ2-2, with D hard to call. The CDR3 runs to 14 residues. The germline CDR1 and CDR2 sequences are LNHDA and SQIVND (reference sequence). The ends were cut back, 3 bases at V and 6 bases at J, with 11 bases in the middle. CDR3 DNA sequence: TGTGCCAGTAGTATTCGGACCGTCCCCGGGGAGCTGTTTTTT. Translation gives CASSIRTVPGELFF.

The rearrangement links TRBV6-5 to TRBJ1-1; 9 bases match TRBD1. CDR1 MNHEY and CDR2 SVGAGI come from the germline V gene. The CDR3 spans 14 residues. Germline trimming cut 7 bases from V and 9 bases from J; bases unmatched to any gene: 12. The CDR3 sequence: CASMDRGGAEKAFF. DNA for the CDR3: TGTGCCAGCATGGACAGGGGAGGTGCGGAGAAAGCTTTCTTT.

The CDR3 coding sequence is TGTGCCAGTAGTCCAGCTTTGGTAGGCCCCTACGAGCAGTACTTC. Its protein is CASSPALVGPYEQYF. The V and J genes are TRBV19 and TRBJ2-7; D remains unclear. The V end was cut by 5 bases, the J end by 2 bases, with 16 bases between. The CDR3 totals 15 residues. CDR1 and CDR2 from the germline V gene are LNHDA and SQIVND (reference sequence).

The count of this clone is one. The genes are TRBV27 and TRBJ1-1; D might be TRBD1 (5 bases). The V gene's germline CDR1 is MNHEY and CDR2 SMNVEV (reference sequence). The V end was cut by 1 base, the J end by 5 bases, with 11 bases between. This CDR3 region has 14 residues. In nucleotides, the CDR3 is TGTGCCAGCAGTTTATATCAGGGATTTACTGAAGCTTTCTTT. This encodes CASSLYQGFTEAFF.

The V and J genes are TRBV5-1 and TRBJ2-7; D is unclear. The CDR3 is made up of 14 amino acids. Germline loops: CDR1 SGHRS, CDR2 YFSETQ. With 0 bases removed from V and 3 bases from J, the gap between germline ends came to 10 bases. The CDR3 here is CASSLAVDSYEQYF. DNA for the CDR3: TGCGCCAGCAGCTTGGCGGTGGATAGCTACGAGCAGTACTTC.

The rearrangement joins TRBV5-1 to TRBJ2-7; 8 nucleotides align to TRBD2. In germline, CDR1 is SGHRS, CDR2 YFSETQ. The CDR3 is 14 residues long. The J segment lost 0 bases and the V segment lost 5 bases, leaving 4 bases of the junction unmatched. CDR3 loop: CASSSGTSSYEQYF. DNA of the CDR3: TGCGCCAGCAGTTCCGGGACTAGCTCCTACGAGCAGTACTTC.

This clone was seen a handful of times. The chain uses TRBV7-2 and TRBJ2-7; 7 nucleotides agree with TRBD1. The CDR3 spans 14 residues. J gave up 2 bases and V 5 bases, and 6 bases lay outside the gene matches. Germline V gene sequence: CDR1 SGHTA, CDR2 FQGNSA. CDR3 sequence: CASSIGGITYEQYF. Here the CDR3 DNA reads TGTGCCAGCAGCATAGGGGGCATCACCTACGAGCAGTACTTC.

The J gene is TRBJ2-3, the V gene TRBV7-6, with 11 positions matching TRBD2. The CDR3 consists of 15 residues. With V trimmed by 2 bases and J by 5 bases, 3 bases remained unmatched. Germline CDR1 and CDR2: SGHVS and FNYEAQ. As DNA, the CDR3 is TGTGCCAGCAGCTTACCTAGCGGGGGGTTAGATACGCAGTATTTT. Translation: CASSLPSGGLDTQYF.

The chain combines TRBV19 with TRBJ2-7; no clear D gene. This CDR3 has 13 residues. Looked up from germline, CDR1 is LNHDA and CDR2 is SQIVND (reference sequence). The V end lost 3 bases, the J end lost 6 bases, and 12 bases lay between the germline ends. CDR3 amino acids: CASSIRSGFEQYF. The CDR3 DNA follows: TGTGCCAGTAGTATTCGGTCCGGGTTCGAGCAGTACTTC.

This clone was observed once. The chain is built from TRBV18 and TRBJ2-3, with TRBD1 matching 7 bases. The CDR3 runs 16 residues. Trimming removed 6 bases from V and 2 bases from J; junction bases left unmatched: 11. Germline V gene sequence: CDR1 KGHSH, CDR2 LQKENI. In DNA, the CDR3 is TGTGCCAGCTCGACAAGCCGGGACAGTGACACAGATACGCAGTATTTT. It codes for CASSTSRDSDTDTQYF.

CDR3 in amino acids: CASSIGQGGNQPQHF. The CDR3 DNA reads TGTGCCAGTAGTATTGGCCAGGGAGGCAATCAGCCCCAGCATTTT. V is TRBV19 and J is TRBJ1-5; TRBD1 is a possible D gene (5 bases). CDR1 is LNHDA, CDR2 SQIVND, per germline (reference sequence). Between the trimmed V and J ends, which lost 3 bases and 2 bases, there was a span of 11 bases. This CDR3 spans 15 amino acids.

This chain uses TRBV19 with TRBJ2-7; 7 positions match TRBD1. The ends lost 3 bases at V and 2 bases at J; junction bases unmatched: 4. This CDR3 spans 14 amino acids. CDR1 and CDR2 (germline): LNHDA, SQIVND (reference sequence). The CDR3 DNA reads as TGTGCCAGTAGTATGGGACAGCACACCTACGAGCAGTACTTC. Protein sequence: CASSMGQHTYEQYF. The whole variable domain, remainder taken from reference TRBV19 and TRBJ2-7, is DGGITQSPKYLFRKEGQNVTLSCEQNLNHDAMYWYRQDPGQGLRLIYYSQIVNDFQKGDIAEGYSVSREKKESFPLTVTSAQKNPTAFYLCASSMGQHTYEQYFGPGTRLTVT.

The chain has TRBV11-2 and TRBJ2-2; TRBD1 matches 9 bases. Unmatched junction bases numbered 14, after V lost 6 bases and J lost 6 bases. Germline CDR1 and CDR2: SGHAT and FQNNGV. The CDR3 is 17 residues long. CDR3 amino acids: CASSSKRDRAYAGELFF. The DNA for the CDR3 is TGTGCCAGCAGTTCTAAAAGGGACAGGGCGTATGCCGGGGAGCTGTTTTTT.

The CDR3 is CASRTLGTGIGNTIYF. CDR3 bases: TGCGCCAGCAGGACCCTCGGGACAGGGATTGGGAACACCATATATTTT. The rearrangement joins TRBV10-2 to TRBJ1-3; 9 positions agree with TRBD1. Germline V gene lookup returns CDR1 WSHSY and CDR2 SAAADI. The length of the CDR3 is 16 residues. The ends lost 6 bases at V and 7 bases at J; junction bases unmatched: 13.

The chain joins TRBV18 to TRBJ1-3; 9 nucleotides line up with TRBD1. Looked up from germline, CDR1 is KGHSH and CDR2 is LQKENI. After removal of 3 bases from V and 3 bases from J, the junction contained 27 bases not matched to a gene. This CDR3 is built from 23 residues. The CDR3 DNA sequence: TGTGCCAGCTCACCCGTCTTCGACCGTTGGTCTGGCCGGGACAGGGTCGATGGAAACACCATATATTTT. It encodes CASSPVFDRWSGRDRVDGNTIYF. Together with reference TRBV18 and TRBJ1-3, the CDR3 gives the full variable domain: NAGVMQNPRHLVRRRGQEARLRCSPMKGHSHVYWYRQLPEEGLKFMVYLQKENIIDESGMPKERFSAEFPKEGPSILRIQQVVRGDSAAYFCASSPVFDRWSGRDRVDGNTIYFGEGSWLTVV.

CDR3 nucleotides: TGTGCCAGCAGCCAATCCCCACGCGTACGGGTACAGCCCCAGCATTTT. Its protein product is CASSQSPRVRVQPQHF. The rearrangement joins TRBV3-1 (or the pseudogene TRBV3-2) to TRBJ1-5; no clear D gene. The CDR3 loop spans 16 amino acids. Trimming removed 2 bases at V and 7 bases at J, with 18 bases between. Germline V CDR1 and CDR2: LGHDT, YNNKEL (reference sequence).

The chain recombines TRBV11-2 with TRBJ1-1; D call uncertain. In germline, CDR1 is SGHAT, CDR2 FQNNGV. This CDR3 has 15 amino acids. The V gene lost 4 bases and the J gene lost 6 bases, with 18 bases spanning the gap. Here the CDR3 DNA reads TGTGCCAGCAGCTGGAAACGTCTCGGAACGGCTGAAGCTTTCTTT. It is translated as CASSWKRLGTAEAFF.

The V and J genes are TRBV6-1 and TRBJ2-1, with 7 bases matching TRBD1. This CDR3 has 11 amino acids. V was clipped by 8 bases and J by 9 bases; unmatched bases: 4. In germline, CDR1 is MNHNS, CDR2 SASEGT. The DNA of the CDR3 is TGTGCCAGCGGTCAGGGGGTTGAGCAGTTCTTC. It is translated as CASGQGVEQFF.